This T cell receptor (beta chain) was found in a study of blood T cell repertoires in COVID-19. Study context: Sources were T cells, B-cell-depleted T cells, or PBMCs; the material itself was cDNA or gDNA.

Method: immunoSEQ multiplex PCR; TCRdb's copy keeps in-frame clones and lacks some. The sample has approximately 320,000 clones; approximately 90% are singletons. Residents of around 24 US areas, aged 18 to 89 years, made up the participants. The CDR3 totals 12 residues. The V gene lost 3 bases and the J gene lost 8 bases, with 8 bases spanning the gap. CDR1 is KGHSH and CDR2 is LQKENI in the germline V gene. Source material: PBMCs or T cells enriched from blood (not recorded which). V usage is TRBV18 and J usage is TRBJ2-1; tentatively, D is TRBD2 (5 bases). The receptor was isolated from a woman aged 18-29 years who had recovered from COVID-19. As DNA, the CDR3 is TGTGCCAGCTCACCGAATAGCGATGAGCAGTTCTTC. Its translation: CASSPNSDEQFF.